The next 23 T cell receptor beta chains were all read from a single sample in a study of T and B cells in COVID-19 patients. Multiplex PCR with BIOMED2 TRB-A/B primer pools amplified TRB rearrangements. TCRdb passed the multiplex PCR reads through MiXCR, listing each CDR3 protein once. The table lists 20,000 to 30,000 distinct CDR3 sequences, 32% of them singletons. From blood, about 250-500 ng of genomic DNA served as TRB template. The sample taken for sequencing was blood. Every receptor here comes from a human donor who had recovered from COVID-19.

This clonotype was counted between two and nine times. V is TRBV7-2 and J is TRBJ2-5; TRBD2 aligns across 15 bases. V was clipped by 5 bases and J by 4 bases; unmatched bases: 5. This CDR3 contains 16 residues. Per germline, CDR1 SGHTA and CDR2 FQGNSA. The CDR3 loop is CASSPRTSGGGETQYF. The CDR3 region has the DNA TGTGCCAGCAGCCCCCGGACTAGCGGGGGGGGAGAGACCCAGTACTTC.

The chain has TRBV5-4 and TRBJ2-5; D is possibly TRBD2 (7 bases). Germline V lookup: CDR1 SGHNT, CDR2 YYREEE (reference sequence). V lost 2 bases and J lost 3, with 17 bases in between. There are 16 residues in the CDR3. Here the CDR3 reads CASSLTGRGRKETQYF. The CDR3 nucleotides are TGTGCCAGCAGCTTAACAGGGAGGGGAAGAAAAGAGACCCAGTACTTC.

The chain recombines TRBV27 with TRBJ1-5, with D possibly TRBD1 on 5 matching bases. CDR3 size: 16 residues. Trimming removed 6 bases from V and 5 bases from J, with 20 bases in between. Per the germline V gene, CDR1 is MNHEY and CDR2 is SMNVEV (reference sequence). CDR3 region: CASRVQMGRVDQPQHF. The CDR3 DNA reads as TGTGCCAGCAGGGTTCAGATGGGCAGGGTCGATCAGCCCCAGCATTTT.

The chain is built from TRBV12-3 or TRBV12-4 and TRBJ2-5; TRBD2 matches at 10 bases. This CDR3 region has 15 residues. Trimming removed 5 bases from V and 3 bases from J; junction bases left unmatched: 6. The CDR3 DNA reads TGTGCCAGCAGTCTACTAGCGGGGTATGAAGAGACCCAGTACTTC. This encodes CASSLLAGYEETQYF.

V gene TRBV6-2 or TRBV6-3 combines with J gene TRBJ1-2; 7 positions agree with TRBD1. This CDR3 has 13 residues. From germline, CDR1 is MNHEY and CDR2 SVGEGT. J lost 2 bases, V lost 5 bases, and 2 bases had no gene match. The CDR3 sequence: CASSIQGNYGYTF. CDR3 nucleotides: TGTGCCAGCAGTATACAGGGGAACTATGGCTACACCTTC.

The chain links TRBV19 to TRBJ1-2; D gene uncertain. V was cut by 5 bases and J by 2 bases, with 9 bases left in between. From germline, CDR1 is LNHDA and CDR2 SQIVND (reference sequence). The CDR3 sequence is 13 residues long. This chain's CDR3 is CASSPRINYGYTF. DNA for the CDR3: TGTGCCAGTAGTCCCAGGATCAACTATGGCTACACCTTC.

The V and J genes are TRBV6-2 or TRBV6-3 and TRBJ2-6; D not certain. The CDR3 consists of 13 residues. Looked up from germline, CDR1 is MNHEY and CDR2 is SVGEGT. Trimming pared 3 bases from V and 3 bases from J, leaving 3 bases between. CDR3: CASSYFGANVLTF. Here the CDR3 DNA reads TGTGCCAGCAGTTATTTTGGGGCCAACGTCCTGACTTTC.

This clonotype occurred a few times. The CDR3 DNA sequence: TGTGCCAGCAGTTTTGGGGGCCATGGTAATTCACCCCTCCACTTT. Residues: CASSFGGHGNSPLHF. The V call is TRBV12-3 or TRBV12-4, the J call TRBJ1-6; D might be TRBD1 (6 bases). Trimming pared 3 bases from V and 6 bases from J, leaving 12 bases between. The CDR3 totals 15 residues.

This clonotype came up a few times. The CDR3 loop reads CASSLKWDRAYEQYF. DNA for the CDR3: TGTGCCAGCAGCCTTAAATGGGACAGAGCCTACGAGCAGTACTTC. The rearrangement joins TRBV7-6 to TRBJ2-7; 7 bases line up with TRBD1. CDR1 and CDR2 from the germline V gene are SGHVS and FNYEAQ. V shed 5 bases and J 2 bases; nucleotides not matched to a gene: 9. CDR3 length equals 15 residues.

By frequency in the sample, this clonotype is medium-sized. J is TRBJ2-1 and V is TRBV19, with 7 bases identical to TRBD1. The germline gives CDR1 LNHDA, CDR2 SQIVND (reference sequence). The CDR3 length is 13 residues. V lost 4 bases and J lost 6; bases outside the gene matches: 3. In DNA, the CDR3 is TGTGCCAGTAGTAGACAGGGAAGCAATGAGCAGTTCTTC. This gives the protein CASSRQGSNEQFF.

The V gene is TRBV5-1, the J gene TRBJ2-7; 7 bases match TRBD1. V lost 4 bases, J lost 2 bases, and 3 bases stayed unmatched. CDR3 length equals 13 residues. CDR1 SGHRS and CDR2 YFSETQ come from the germline V gene. The CDR3 region is CASSRDSPYEQYF. As DNA, the CDR3 is TGCGCCAGCAGCCGGGACAGCCCCTACGAGCAGTACTTC.

J is TRBJ2-7 and V is TRBV21-1; TRBD2 is the table's D call, not checked against the DNA. TRBV21-1 is an annotated pseudogene. The CDR3 extends over 15 amino acids. CDR3 sequence reads: CASSREPTADYEQYF. CDR3 in DNA: TGTGCCAGCAGCAGAGAGCCGACAGCGGATTACGAGCAGTACTTC.

The V gene is TRBV19, the J gene TRBJ2-5, with 8 bases fitting TRBD1. CDR1 and CDR2 from the germline V gene are LNHDA and SQIVND (reference sequence). The CDR3 totals 13 residues. Trimming at V came to 9 bases and at J to 7 bases, leaving 10 bases not matched to a gene. The CDR3 coding sequence is TGTGCCAGCAGCACGGACAGGGAGAGGACCCAGTACTTC. Its translation: CASSTDRERTQYF.

This clonotype was observed a few times. V gene TRBV27 combines with J gene TRBJ2-1; 8 positions match TRBD2. The germline CDR1 and CDR2 sequences are MNHEY and SMNVEV (reference sequence). V dropped 7 bases and J dropped 2; count of bases not matched to a gene: 10. The CDR3 sequence is 16 residues long. The CDR3 coding sequence is TGTGCCAGCAAATCGGGAGGGAACTTTCCCTACAATGAGCAGTTCTTC. Translating it yields CASKSGGNFPYNEQFF.

This clonotype was detected only a few times. The rearrangement links TRBV12-3 or TRBV12-4 to TRBJ1-4; perhaps TRBD1 as D (6 bases). The CDR3 covers 18 residues. Trimming left V 4 bases short and J 5 bases short, with 23 bases between. CDR3 residues: CASSSPWGRSPQNEKLFF. In DNA, the CDR3 is TGTGCCAGCAGTTCCCCATGGGGGCGCTCCCCACAAAATGAAAAACTGTTTTTT.

In its sample, this clonotype was seen a few times. This sequence joins TRBV30 and TRBJ2-7; no definite D call. The CDR3 covers 11 residues. Germline CDR1 and CDR2: GTSNPN and SVGIG (reference sequence). The ends were cut back, 3 bases at V and 1 base at J, with 4 bases in the middle. CDR3 in DNA: TGTGCCTGGAGAAGGTCCTACGAGCAGTACTTC. Encoded protein: CAWRRSYEQYF.

This clonotype has just a few counts. The V and J genes are TRBV5-4 and TRBJ2-7; TRBD1 agrees at 7 bases. With 4 bases clipped from V and 3 bases from J, the junction kept 4 bases outside the gene matches. Germline V lookup: CDR1 SGHNT, CDR2 YYREEE (reference sequence). This CDR3 has 13 amino acids. The CDR3 DNA reads as TGTGCCAGCAGCGTGACAGGGCGCTACGAGCAGTACTTC. Translated, it gives CASSVTGRYEQYF.

In its sample, this clonotype was seen many times. This chain links TRBV12-3 or TRBV12-4 with TRBJ2-3; unclear D gene. V dropped 2 bases and J dropped 0 bases, with 0 bases sitting between them. The CDR3 sequence is 12 residues long. This chain's CDR3 is CASSLSTDTQYF. The CDR3 region has the DNA TGTGCCAGCAGTTTAAGCACAGATACGCAGTATTTT.

At least ten counts were recorded for this clonotype. V usage is TRBV29-1 and J usage is TRBJ2-4; 8 nucleotides line up with TRBD1. The V gene end was trimmed by 7 bases and the J gene end by 0 bases; junction bases not matched to a gene: 5. Germline-derived CDR1 and CDR2 are SQVTM and ANQGSEA. The CDR3 consists of 14 residues. CDR3 protein: CSAGTGEAKNIQYF. The DNA of the CDR3 is TGCAGCGCAGGGACAGGAGAAGCCAAAAACATTCAGTACTTC.

In this sample, this clonotype is medium-sized. The chain employs TRBV19 and TRBJ2-7; possibly TRBD2 for D (5 bases). V was pared by 5 bases and J by 2 bases, with 13 bases between. Germline values: CDR1 LNHDA, CDR2 SQIVND (reference sequence). The CDR3 is 14 amino acids. DNA of the CDR3: TGTGCCAGTAGTTCCCGGGGTAGACCCTACGAGCAGTACTTC. It codes for CASSSRGRPYEQYF.

This clonotype was recorded many times. The chain links TRBV19 to TRBJ1-6, with a tentative D call TRBD1 (5 bases). There are 15 residues in the CDR3. Germline lookup yields CDR1 LNHDA and CDR2 SQIVND (reference sequence). The V gene lost 8 bases and the J gene lost 6 bases, with 17 bases spanning the gap. Written as DNA, the CDR3 is TGTGCCAGTCCCTCGAGGAGCGGGGGTAATTCACCCCTCCACTTT. Translation gives CASPSRSGGNSPLHF. Based on the CDR3 plus reference TRBV19 and TRBJ1-6, the full variable domain is DGGITQSPKYLFRKEGQNVTLSCEQNLNHDAMYWYRQDPGQGLRLIYYSQIVNDFQKGDIAEGYSVSREKKESFPLTVTSAQKNPTAFYLCASPSRSGGNSPLHFGNGTRLTVT.

This clonotype was seen at least ten times. This chain joins TRBV27 and TRBJ2-7; possibly TRBD1 for D (5 bases). The germline V and J ends were trimmed by 5 bases and 3 bases, with 11 bases remaining between them. This CDR3 spans 13 amino acids. The germline CDR1 and CDR2 sequences are MNHEY and SMNVEV (reference sequence). CDR3 sequence (DNA): TGTGCCAGCAGTCCTGGACACTACTACGAGCAGTACTTC. Translating it yields CASSPGHYYEQYF.

On this clonotype itself: A much bigger clone sits one base away, suggesting this may be a read error. V and J are TRBV12-3 or TRBV12-4 and TRBJ2-7; D not certain. CDR3 length: 13 residues. The CDR3: CASILGGFDEQYF. The CDR3, as DNA: TGTGCCAGCATTTTAGGCGGTTTCGACGAGCAGTACTTC.